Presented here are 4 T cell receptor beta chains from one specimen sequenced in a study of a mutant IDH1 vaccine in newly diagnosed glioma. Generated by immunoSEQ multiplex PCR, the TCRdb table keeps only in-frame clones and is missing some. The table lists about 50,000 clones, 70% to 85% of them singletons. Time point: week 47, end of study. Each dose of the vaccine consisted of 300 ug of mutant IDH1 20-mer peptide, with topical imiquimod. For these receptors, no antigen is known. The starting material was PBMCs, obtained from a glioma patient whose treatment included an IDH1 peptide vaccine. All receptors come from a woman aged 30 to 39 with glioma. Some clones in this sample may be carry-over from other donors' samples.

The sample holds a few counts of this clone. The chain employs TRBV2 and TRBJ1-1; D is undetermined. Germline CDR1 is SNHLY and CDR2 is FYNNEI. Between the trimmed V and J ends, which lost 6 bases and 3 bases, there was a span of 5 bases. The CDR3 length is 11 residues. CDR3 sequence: CASRIDTEAFF. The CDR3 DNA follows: TGTGCCAGCAGGATCGACACTGAAGCTTTCTTT.

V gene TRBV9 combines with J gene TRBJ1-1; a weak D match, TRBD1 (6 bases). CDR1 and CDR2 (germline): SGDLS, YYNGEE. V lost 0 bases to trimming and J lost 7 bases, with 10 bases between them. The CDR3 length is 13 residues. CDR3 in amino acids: CASSVGGTLEAFF. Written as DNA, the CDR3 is TGTGCCAGCAGCGTAGGCGGGACACTTGAAGCTTTCTTT. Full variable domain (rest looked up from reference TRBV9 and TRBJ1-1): DSGVTQTPKHLITATGQRVTLRCSPRSGDLSVYWYQQSLDQGLQFLIQYYNGEERAKGNILERFSAQQFPDLHSELNLSSLELGDSALYFCASSVGGTLEAFFGQGTRLTVV.

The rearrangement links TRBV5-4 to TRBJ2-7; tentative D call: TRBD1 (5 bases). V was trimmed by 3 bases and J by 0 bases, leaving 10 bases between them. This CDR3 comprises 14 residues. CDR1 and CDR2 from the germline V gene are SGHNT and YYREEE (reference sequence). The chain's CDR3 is CASSSKDTSYEQYF. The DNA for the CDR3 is TGTGCCAGCAGCTCAAAGGACACCTCCTACGAGCAGTACTTC.

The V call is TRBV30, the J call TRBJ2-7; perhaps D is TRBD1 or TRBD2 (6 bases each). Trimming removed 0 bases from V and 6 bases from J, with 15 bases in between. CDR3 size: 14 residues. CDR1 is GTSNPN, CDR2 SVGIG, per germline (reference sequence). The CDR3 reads CAWSVGGSLAEQYF. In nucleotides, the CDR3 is TGTGCCTGGAGTGTAGGGGGGAGCCTGGCCGAGCAGTACTTC.